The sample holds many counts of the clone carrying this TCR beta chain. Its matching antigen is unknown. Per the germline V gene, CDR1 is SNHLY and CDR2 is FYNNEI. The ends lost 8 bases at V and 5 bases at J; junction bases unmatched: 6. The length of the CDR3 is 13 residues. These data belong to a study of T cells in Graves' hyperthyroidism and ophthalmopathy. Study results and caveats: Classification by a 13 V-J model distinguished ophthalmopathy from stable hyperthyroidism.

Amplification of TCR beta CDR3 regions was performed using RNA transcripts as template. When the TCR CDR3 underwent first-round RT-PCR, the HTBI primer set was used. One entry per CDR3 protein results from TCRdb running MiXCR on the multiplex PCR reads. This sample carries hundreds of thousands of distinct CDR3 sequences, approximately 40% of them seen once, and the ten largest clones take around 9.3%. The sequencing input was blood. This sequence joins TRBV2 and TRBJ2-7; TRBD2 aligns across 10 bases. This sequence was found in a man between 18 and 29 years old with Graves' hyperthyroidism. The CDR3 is CASRTSGLNEQYF. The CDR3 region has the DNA TGTGCCAGCCGGACTAGCGGCTTGAACGAGCAGTACTTC.